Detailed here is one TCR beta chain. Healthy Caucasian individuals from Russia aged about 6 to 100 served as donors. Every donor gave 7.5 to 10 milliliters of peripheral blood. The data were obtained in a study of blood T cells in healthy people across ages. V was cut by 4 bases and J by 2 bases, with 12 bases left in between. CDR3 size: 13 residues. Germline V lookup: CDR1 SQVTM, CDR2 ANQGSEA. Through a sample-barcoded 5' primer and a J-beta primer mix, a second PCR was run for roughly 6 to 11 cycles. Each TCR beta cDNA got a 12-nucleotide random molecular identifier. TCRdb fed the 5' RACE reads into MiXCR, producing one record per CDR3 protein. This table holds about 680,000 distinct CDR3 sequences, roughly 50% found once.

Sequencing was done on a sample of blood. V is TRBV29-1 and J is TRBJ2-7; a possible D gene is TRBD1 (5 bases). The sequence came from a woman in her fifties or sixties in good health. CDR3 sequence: CSVVWQGTYEQYF. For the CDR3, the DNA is TGCAGCGTTGTTTGGCAGGGAACCTACGAGCAGTACTTC.